This T cell receptor (beta chain) was sequenced in a study of shared clonotypes between healthy human individuals. TCRdb keeps only in-frame clones here, not all; method: immunoSEQ multiplex PCR. This repertoire shows 550,000 to 800,000 clones, roughly 70% found once; its top ten account for 1.5% to 2%. HIV-negative, healthy adults without recent acute infections or vaccinations were the donors. There are 16 residues in the CDR3. Germline V gene data show CDR1 as LNHDA and CDR2 as SQIVND (reference sequence). Between the trimmed V and J ends, which lost 4 bases and 2 bases, there was a span of 17 bases.

The chain links TRBV19 to TRBJ1-2; D remains ambiguous. Sequencing was done on a sample of memory CD4+ T cells sorted from blood. Subset denoted: CD45RA-negative fraction. The TCR comes from a woman in her twenties or thirties in good health. CDR3 in amino acids: CASSKAPTAGNYGYTF. The CDR3 coding sequence is TGTGCCAGTAGTAAGGCCCCAACGGCGGGGAACTATGGCTACACCTTC.